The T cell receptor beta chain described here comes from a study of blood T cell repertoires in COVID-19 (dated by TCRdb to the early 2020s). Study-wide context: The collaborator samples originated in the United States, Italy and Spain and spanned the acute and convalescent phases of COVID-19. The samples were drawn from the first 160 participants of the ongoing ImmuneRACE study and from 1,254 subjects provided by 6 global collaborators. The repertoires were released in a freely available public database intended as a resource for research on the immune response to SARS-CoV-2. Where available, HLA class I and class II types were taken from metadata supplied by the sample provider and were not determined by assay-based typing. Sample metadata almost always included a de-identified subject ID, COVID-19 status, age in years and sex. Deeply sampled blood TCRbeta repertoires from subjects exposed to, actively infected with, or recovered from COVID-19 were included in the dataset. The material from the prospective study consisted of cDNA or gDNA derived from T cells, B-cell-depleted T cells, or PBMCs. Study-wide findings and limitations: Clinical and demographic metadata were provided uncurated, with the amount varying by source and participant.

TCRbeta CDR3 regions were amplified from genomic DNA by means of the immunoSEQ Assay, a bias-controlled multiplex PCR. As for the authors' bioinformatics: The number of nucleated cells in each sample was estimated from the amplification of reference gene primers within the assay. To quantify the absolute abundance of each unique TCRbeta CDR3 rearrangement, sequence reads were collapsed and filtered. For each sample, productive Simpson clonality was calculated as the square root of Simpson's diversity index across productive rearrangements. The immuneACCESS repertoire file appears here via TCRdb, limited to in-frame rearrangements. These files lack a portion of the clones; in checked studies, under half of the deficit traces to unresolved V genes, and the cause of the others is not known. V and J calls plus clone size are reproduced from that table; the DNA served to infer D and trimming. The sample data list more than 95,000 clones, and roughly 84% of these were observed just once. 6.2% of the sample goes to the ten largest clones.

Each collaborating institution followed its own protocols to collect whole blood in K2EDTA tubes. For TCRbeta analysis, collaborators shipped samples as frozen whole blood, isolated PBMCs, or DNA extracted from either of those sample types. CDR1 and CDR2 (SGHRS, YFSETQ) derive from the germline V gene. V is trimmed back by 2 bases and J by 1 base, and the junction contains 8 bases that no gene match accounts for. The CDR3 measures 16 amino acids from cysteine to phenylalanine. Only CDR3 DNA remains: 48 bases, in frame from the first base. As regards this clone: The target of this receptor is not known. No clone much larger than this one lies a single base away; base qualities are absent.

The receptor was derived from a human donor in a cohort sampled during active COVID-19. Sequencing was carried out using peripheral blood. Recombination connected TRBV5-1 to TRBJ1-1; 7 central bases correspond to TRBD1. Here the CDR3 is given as CASSFGTARWNTEAFF. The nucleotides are TGCGCCAGCAGCTTCGGGACAGCCCGATGGAACACTGAAGCTTTCTTT.